The 10 T cell receptor beta chains below were found in one sample sequenced in a study of cytomegalovirus exposure and HLA in healthy donors. PCR primers comprised 60 Vbeta and 13 Jbeta primers. Assay used: immunoSEQ multiplex PCR; TCRdb lists only in-frame clones, some missing. The sample shows 150,000 to 200,000 clones, 68% of them seen only once. The sample was PBMCs. Every receptor here comes from a man over 45 in good health and CMV-seronegative.

Of note for this clone: The same CDR3 is also encoded by other DNA sequences in this sample. The chain recombines TRBV11-2 with TRBJ2-7; no clear D. Deletions cut 4 bases from V and 7 bases from J, with 14 bases between. The CDR3 contains 13 residues. Germline V CDR1 and CDR2: SGHAT, FQNNGV. The CDR3, as DNA: TGTGCCAGCAGCTCGCGCGGTCCATATGAGCAGTACTTC. Protein product: CASSSRGPYEQYF.

The V call is TRBV5-1, the J call TRBJ1-2; a possible D gene is TRBD1 (5 bases). Per germline, CDR1 SGHRS and CDR2 YFSETQ. CDR3 size: 13 residues. V lost 4 bases and J lost 4, with 11 bases in between. The DNA for the CDR3 is TGCGCCAGCAGCGTGGAGGACACCTATGGCTACACCTTC. This sequence encodes CASSVEDTYGYTF.

Remarks on this clone: One end of the junction is discordant with germline, which a read error may explain. The J gene is TRBJ1-1, the V gene TRBV18; the match to TRBD1 covers 9 bases. This CDR3 contains 16 residues. Germline CDR1 reads KGHSH; CDR2 reads LQKENI. The CDR3 is CAGSPFKQGALAEAFF. The CDR3, as DNA: TGTGCCGGCTCACCTTTCAAACAGGGGGCTTTGGCTGAAGCTTTCTTT.

The V gene is TRBV5-4, the J gene TRBJ2-5; possibly TRBD1 for D (7 bases). Germline-derived CDR1 and CDR2 are SGHNT and YYREEE (reference sequence). The length of the CDR3 is 16 residues. The V end was cut by 0 bases, the J end by 1 base, with 13 bases between. The CDR3: CASSLGGGTVQETQYF. CDR3 coding DNA: TGTGCCAGCAGCTTGGGCGGAGGGACAGTCCAAGAGACCCAGTACTTC.

The chain couples TRBV7-9 to TRBJ2-5; 8 positions match TRBD2. The CDR3 has 15 amino acids. Per the germline V gene, CDR1 is SEHNR and CDR2 is FQNEAQ (reference sequence). The J segment lost 3 bases and the V segment lost 1 base, leaving 4 bases of the junction unmatched. The CDR3 sequence is CASSLGVGGEETQYF. Written as DNA, the CDR3 is TGTGCCAGCAGCTTAGGGGTCGGGGGGGAAGAGACCCAGTACTTC.

This clone was seen a few times. The chain links TRBV6-6 to TRBJ1-1; perhaps TRBD1 as D (5 bases). Trimming cost V 0 bases and J 8 bases, with 10 bases left between them. In germline, CDR1 is MNHNY, CDR2 SVGAGI (reference sequence). The CDR3 totals 13 residues. This chain's CDR3 is CASSYSQGREAFF. The CDR3 DNA follows: TGTGCCAGCAGTTACTCCCAGGGCAGAGAAGCTTTCTTT.

This chain joins TRBV7-9 and TRBJ2-3; possible D gene TRBD2, 6 bases. V lost 4 bases and J lost 3, with 11 bases in between. This CDR3 has 14 amino acids. From germline, CDR1 is SEHNR and CDR2 FQNEAQ (reference sequence). This CDR3 is CASSSSGRTDTQYF. DNA for the CDR3: TGTGCCAGCAGCTCCAGCGGGCGAACAGATACGCAGTATTTT. The whole variable domain, remainder taken from reference TRBV7-9 and TRBJ2-3, is DTGVSQNPRHKITKRGQNVTFRCDPISEHNRLYWYRQTLGQGPEFLTYFQNEAQLEKSRLLSDRFSAERPKGSFSTLEIQRTEQGDSAMYLCASSSSGRTDTQYFGPGTRLTVL.

The J gene is TRBJ2-5, the V gene TRBV5-1; TRBD2 matches 12 bases. V lost 2 bases to trimming and J lost 5 bases; unmatched junction nucleotides: 13. In germline, CDR1 is SGHRS, CDR2 YFSETQ. The CDR3 runs 18 residues. DNA for the CDR3: TGCGCCAGCAGCTTCCAGACTAGCGGGGGCAGACGGACGGAGACCCAGTACTTC. This codes for CASSFQTSGGRRTETQYF. Full variable domain (remainder filled in from reference TRBV5-1 and TRBJ2-5): KAGVTQTPRYLIKTRGQQVTLSCSPISGHRSVSWYQQTPGQGLQFLFEYFSETQRNKGNFPGRFSGRQFSNSRSEMNVSTLELGDSALYLCASSFQTSGGRRTETQYFGPGTRLLVL.

The chain recombines TRBV11-1 with TRBJ2-3, with 12 nucleotides matching TRBD2. There are 19 residues in the CDR3. Trimming took 5 bases from V and 2 from J; bases not matched to a gene: 14. Germline V gene lookup returns CDR1 SGHAT and CDR2 FQDESV (reference sequence). The CDR3 region has the DNA TGTGCCAGCAGCCACCCCGCTAGCGGGGGGGCCGGGAACACAGATACGCAGTATTTT. This translates into CASSHPASGGAGNTDTQYF.

The chain recombines TRBV5-8 with TRBJ1-2, with TRBD1 matching 7 bases. Germline V gives CDR1 SGHTS, CDR2 YDEGEE. The CDR3 loop spans 17 amino acids. Losses at the gene ends were 0 bases for V and 5 bases for J; bases not matched to a gene: 13. CDR3 loop: CASSLGRQGLTNYGYTF. The CDR3, as DNA: TGTGCCAGCAGCTTGGGAAGACAGGGCCTTACCAATTATGGCTACACCTTC.